This TCR beta chain was recovered during a study of blood T cell repertoires in COVID-19. Turning to the study itself: In each case, the material was cDNA or gDNA derived from T cells, B-cell-depleted T cells, or PBMCs.

Produced via immunoSEQ multiplex PCR; TCRdb's table is partial and in-frame only. Among 250,000 or so clones listed, roughly 88% were seen once. The sample holds a few counts of this clone. The study assigned cohorts using participant-reported clinical history. Within the 2 weeks before study entry, each person in the exposed group met a COVID-19 case. The CDR3 spans 16 residues. Unmatched junction bases numbered 7, after V lost 4 bases and J lost 6 bases. Germline assignment: CDR1 LGHDT and CDR2 YNNKEL (reference sequence). This TCR was recovered from a woman in her 40s who had been exposed to COVID-19. The specimen was PBMCs or T cells enriched from blood (not recorded which). The gene calls are TRBV3-1 (or the pseudogene TRBV3-2) and TRBJ2-1, with 12 bases lining up with TRBD2. CDR3 nucleotide sequence: TGTGCCAGCAGCCCCGACCGACTAGCGGGAGTCAATGAGCAGTTCTTC. It specifies CASSPDRLAGVNEQFF.